Listed below are T cell receptor beta chains from one sample, sequenced in a study of blood T cell repertoires in COVID-19. Some clones are missing from TCRdb's copy, which holds only in-frame ones; the method was immunoSEQ multiplex PCR. This repertoire shows a few hundred thousand clones, approximately 88% found once; its top ten account for over 4.5%. Source material: PBMCs or T cells enriched from blood (not recorded which). The receptors come from a man aged 25-45 years who had recovered from COVID-19. Both conserved end residues are trimmed from each CDR3. Fields, in order: V gene, clone size, J gene, CDR3 protein. Size is stated for part of the rows, as once, few or many counts, or as a class when the clone is expanded.

>TRBV18|NA|TRBJ2-5
ASSLQETQY
>TRBV5-1|NA|TRBJ1-1
ASSLAGYTEAF
>TRBV24-1|NA|TRBJ2-3
ATSDPGQATDTQY
>TRBV12-3/TRBV12-4|NA|TRBJ1-1
ASSPDSEAF
>TRBV5-4|NA|TRBJ1-3
ASSPRPPGPGNTIY
>TRBV7-9|NA|TRBJ2-3
ASSPVGGGGTDTQY
>TRBV3-1/TRBV3-2|NA|TRBJ2-1
ASSQDTSGVYNEQF
>TRBV4-1|NA|TRBJ2-3
ASSPGGQGTQY
>TRBV9|NA|TRBJ1-6
ASSVGTGKSPLH
>TRBV2|NA|TRBJ1-5
ASSYTGDTQPQH
>TRBV6-4|NA|TRBJ2-2
ASRDRGFAGELF
>TRBV27|NA|TRBJ1-5
AGQGNQPQH
>TRBV7-9|NA|TRBJ1-2
ASSLWSDRGYGYT
>TRBV30|NA|TRBJ1-5
AWSIDSGNQPQH
>TRBV9|NA|TRBJ2-7
ASSVGKGGTYEQY
>TRBV3-1/TRBV3-2|once|TRBJ2-1
ASSRTSGGKGEQF
>TRBV29-1|NA|TRBJ2-2
SGTGTNTGELF
>TRBV5-1|NA|TRBJ2-7
ASSPDSFRGLN
>TRBV28|NA|TRBJ1-5
ASSLGVNQPQH
>TRBV7-9|NA|TRBJ1-1
ASSLGGRTEAF
>TRBV15|NA|TRBJ2-3
ATSSAGGADTQY
>TRBV7-2|NA|TRBJ1-2
ASSPQGLTNYGYT
>TRBV5-5|NA|TRBJ1-2
ASRQDSRLYGYT
>TRBV28|NA|TRBJ1-1
ASSLGQNTEAF
>TRBV12-2|NA|TRBJ2-1
ASRLGRPRTHNEQF